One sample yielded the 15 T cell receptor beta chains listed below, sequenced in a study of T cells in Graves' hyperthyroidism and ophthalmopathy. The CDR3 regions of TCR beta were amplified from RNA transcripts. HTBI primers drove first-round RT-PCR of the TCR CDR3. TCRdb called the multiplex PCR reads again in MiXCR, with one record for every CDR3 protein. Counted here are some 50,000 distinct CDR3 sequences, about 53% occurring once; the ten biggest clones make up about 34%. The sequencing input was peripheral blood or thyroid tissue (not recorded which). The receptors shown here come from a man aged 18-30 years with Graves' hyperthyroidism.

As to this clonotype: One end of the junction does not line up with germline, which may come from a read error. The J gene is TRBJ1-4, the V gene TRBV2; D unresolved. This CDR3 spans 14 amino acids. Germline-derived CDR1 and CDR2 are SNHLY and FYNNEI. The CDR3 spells CASSESFINEKLFF. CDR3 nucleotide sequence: TGCGCCAGCAGTGAGAGCTTCATTAATGAAAAACTGTTTTTT.

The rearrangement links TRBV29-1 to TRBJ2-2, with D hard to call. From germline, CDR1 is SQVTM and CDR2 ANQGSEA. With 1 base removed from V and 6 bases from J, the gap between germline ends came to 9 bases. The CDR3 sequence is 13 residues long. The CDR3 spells CSVEAENAGELFF. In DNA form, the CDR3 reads TGCAGCGTTGAAGCAGAGAATGCCGGGGAGCTGTTTTTT.

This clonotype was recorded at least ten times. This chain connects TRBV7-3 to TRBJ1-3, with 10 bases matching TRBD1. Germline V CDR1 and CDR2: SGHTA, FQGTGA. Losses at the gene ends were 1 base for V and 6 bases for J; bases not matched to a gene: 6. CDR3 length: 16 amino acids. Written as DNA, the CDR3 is TGTGCCAGCAGCTTAAGCGACAGGGGGCCGGAAAACACCATATATTTT. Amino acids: CASSLSDRGPENTIYF.

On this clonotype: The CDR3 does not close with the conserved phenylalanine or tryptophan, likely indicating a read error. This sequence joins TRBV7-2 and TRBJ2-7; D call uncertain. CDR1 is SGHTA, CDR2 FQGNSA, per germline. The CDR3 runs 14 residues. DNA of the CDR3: TGTGCTAGCAGCTTCCTAATTGGGGATGGCGAGCAGTACTCC. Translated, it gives CASSFLIGDGEQYS.

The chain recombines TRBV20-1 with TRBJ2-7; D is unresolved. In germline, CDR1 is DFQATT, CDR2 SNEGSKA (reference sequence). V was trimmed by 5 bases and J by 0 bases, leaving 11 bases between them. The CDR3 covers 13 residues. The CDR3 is CSAESGASYEQYF. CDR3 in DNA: TGCAGTGCTGAGTCCGGAGCCTCCTACGAGCAGTACTTC.

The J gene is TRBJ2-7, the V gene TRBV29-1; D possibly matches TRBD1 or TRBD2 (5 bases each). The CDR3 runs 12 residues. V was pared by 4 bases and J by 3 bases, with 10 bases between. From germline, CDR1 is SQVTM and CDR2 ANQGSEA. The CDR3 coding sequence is TGCAGCGTTGGGGTGGGACGCTACGAGCAGTACTTC. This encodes CSVGVGRYEQYF.

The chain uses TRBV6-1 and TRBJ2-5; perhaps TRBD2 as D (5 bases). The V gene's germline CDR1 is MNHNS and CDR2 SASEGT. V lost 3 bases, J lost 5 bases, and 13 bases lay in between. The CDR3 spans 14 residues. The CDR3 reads CASSERVRQETQYF. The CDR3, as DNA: TGTGCCAGCAGTGAGAGGGTACGGCAGGAGACCCAGTACTTC.

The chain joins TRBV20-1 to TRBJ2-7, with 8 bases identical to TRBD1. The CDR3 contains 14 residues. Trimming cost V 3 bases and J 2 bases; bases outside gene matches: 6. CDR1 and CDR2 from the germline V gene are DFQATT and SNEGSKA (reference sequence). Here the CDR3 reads CSASVPGQAYEQYF. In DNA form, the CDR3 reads TGCAGTGCTAGTGTGCCGGGACAGGCCTACGAGCAGTACTTC.

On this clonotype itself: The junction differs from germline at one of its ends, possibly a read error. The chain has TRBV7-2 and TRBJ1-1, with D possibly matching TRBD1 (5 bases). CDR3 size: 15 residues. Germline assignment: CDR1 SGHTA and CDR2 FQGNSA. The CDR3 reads CAGSSQPGLNTEAFF. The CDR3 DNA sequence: TGTGCCGGCAGCTCACAACCGGGACTCAACACTGAGGCTTTCTTT.

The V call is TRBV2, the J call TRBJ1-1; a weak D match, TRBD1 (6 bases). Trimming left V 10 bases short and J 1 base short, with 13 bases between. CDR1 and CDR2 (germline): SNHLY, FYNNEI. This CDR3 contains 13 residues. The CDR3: CATNDRRNTEAFF. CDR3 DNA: TGTGCCACCAATGACAGGCGGAACACTGAAGCTTTCTTT.

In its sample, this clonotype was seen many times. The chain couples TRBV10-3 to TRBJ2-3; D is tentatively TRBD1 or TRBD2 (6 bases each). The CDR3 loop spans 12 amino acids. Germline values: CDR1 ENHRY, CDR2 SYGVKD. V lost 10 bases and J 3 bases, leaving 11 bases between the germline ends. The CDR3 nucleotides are TGTGCCACGGAGGGGGGAACAGATACGCAGTATTTT. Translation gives CATEGGTDTQYF.

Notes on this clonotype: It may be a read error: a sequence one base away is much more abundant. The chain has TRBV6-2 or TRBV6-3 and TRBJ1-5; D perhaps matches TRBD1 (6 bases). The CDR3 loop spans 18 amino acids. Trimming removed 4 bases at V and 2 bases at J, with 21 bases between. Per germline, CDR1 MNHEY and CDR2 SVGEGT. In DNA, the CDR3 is TGTGCCAGCAGTTCGATGGACAGCTTCTATTATGGCAATCAGCCCCAGCATTTT. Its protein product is CASSSMDSFYYGNQPQHF.

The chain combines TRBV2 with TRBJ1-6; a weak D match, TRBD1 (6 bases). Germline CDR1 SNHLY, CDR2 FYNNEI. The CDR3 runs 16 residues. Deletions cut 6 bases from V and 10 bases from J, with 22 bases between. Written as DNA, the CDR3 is TGTGCCAGCAGCCAGAACTGGGGGGGCATAGTCTCACCCCTCCACTTT. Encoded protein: CASSQNWGGIVSPLHF.

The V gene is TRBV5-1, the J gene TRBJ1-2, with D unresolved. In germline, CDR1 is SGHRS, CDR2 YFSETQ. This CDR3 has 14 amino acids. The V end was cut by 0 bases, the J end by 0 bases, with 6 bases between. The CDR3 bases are TGCGCCAGCAGCTTGGAGGTCTCTAACTATGGCTACACCTTC. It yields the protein CASSLEVSNYGYTF.

The CDR3 region has the DNA TGTGCCAGCAGCGTCGGTCGACTTGGAGGCTACACCTTC. This encodes CASSVGRLGGYTF. This chain links TRBV7-3 with TRBJ1-2; unclear D gene. Trimming removed 5 bases from V and 8 bases from J, with 15 bases in between. CDR1 and CDR2 from the germline V gene are SGHTA and FQGTGA. The CDR3 totals 13 residues.